This TCR beta chain is drawn from a study of neoadjuvant anti-PD-1 for oral cavity cancer. Stage II-IVA oral cavity squamous cell carcinoma was new and untreated by systemic or radiation therapy. V lost 4 bases and J lost 0; bases outside the gene matches: 8. CDR3 length: 17 amino acids. Germline CDR1 MDHEN, CDR2 SYDVKM. Blood libraries mostly used about 0.5 ug genomic DNA, six replicates each. Sequenced by immunoSEQ multiplex PCR; TCRdb stores in-frame clones only, minus some. The data show approximately 35,000 clones, with approximately 87% seen just once and about 4% held by the top ten. The sample consisted of PBMCs, taken before nivolumab (anti-PD-1) treatment. This chain links TRBV28 with TRBJ2-1; TRBD2 matches 8 bases. This receptor was identified in a person aged 35-79 years with oral cavity squamous cell carcinoma. CDR3 in amino acids: CASSSEAGTSSYNEQFF. CDR3 DNA sequence: TGTGCCAGCAGTTCGGAAGCGGGGACTAGCTCCTACAATGAGCAGTTCTTC.